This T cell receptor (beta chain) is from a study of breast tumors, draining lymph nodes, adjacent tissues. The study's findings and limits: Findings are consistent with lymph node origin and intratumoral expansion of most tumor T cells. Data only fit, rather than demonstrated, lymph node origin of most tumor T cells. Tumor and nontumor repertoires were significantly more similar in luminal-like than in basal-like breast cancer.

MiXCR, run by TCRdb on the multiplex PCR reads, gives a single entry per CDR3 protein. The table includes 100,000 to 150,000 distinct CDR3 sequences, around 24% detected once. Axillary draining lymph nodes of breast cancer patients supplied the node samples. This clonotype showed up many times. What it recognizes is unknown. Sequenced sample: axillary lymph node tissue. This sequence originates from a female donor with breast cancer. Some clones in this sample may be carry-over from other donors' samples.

CDR3 amino acids: CASSFSLGIHEQYF. The CDR3 DNA follows: TGTGCCAGCAGTTTCTCTCTCGGGATCCACGAGCAGTACTTC. This sequence joins TRBV28 and TRBJ2-7, with D maybe TRBD2 (5 bases). Germline V gene lookup returns CDR1 MDHEN and CDR2 SYDVKM. This CDR3 contains 14 residues. V lost 3 bases, J lost 5 bases, and 14 bases lay in between.